These 27 T cell receptor beta chains were all obtained from the same sample, sequenced in a study of identical twins. TCRdb re-called the 5' RACE reads through MiXCR, storing one row per CDR3 protein. In the table there are some 790,000 distinct CDR3 sequences, around a sixth of which are singletons. The sample was also linked to a second study, of T cells expressing NK-cell markers.

Source material: PBMCs. These receptors all stem from a young woman in good health.

The rearrangement uses TRBV11-3 and TRBJ2-1, with 7 positions matching TRBD1. The ends lost 7 bases at V and 5 bases at J; junction bases unmatched: 8. Germline V gene lookup returns CDR1 SGHNT and CDR2 YENEEA. The CDR3 extends over 14 amino acids. The DNA of the CDR3 is TGTGCCAGCAACAGGGGACCGCCAAACAATGAGCAGTTCTTC. Its protein product is CASNRGPPNNEQFF.

CDR3 sequence: CATSDYWGRSYNEQFF. The DNA for the CDR3 is TGTGCCACCAGTGATTATTGGGGCCGCTCCTACAATGAGCAGTTCTTC. The V and J genes are TRBV24-1 and TRBJ2-1, with a tentative D call TRBD1 (5 bases). Trimming left V 2 bases short and J 0 bases short, with 10 bases between. The CDR3 has 16 amino acids. Germline loops: CDR1 KGHDR, CDR2 SFDVKD.

This clonotype was picked up a small number of times. The gene calls are TRBV27 and TRBJ1-1, with D tentatively TRBD1 (6 bases). From germline, CDR1 is MNHEY and CDR2 SMNVEV (reference sequence). This CDR3 is built from 14 residues. The V and J ends lost 6 bases and 4 bases respectively, with 15 bases between them. The CDR3 DNA is TGTGCCAGCAGCCCCAGGGGAGGATTCACTGAAGCTTTCTTT. This translates into CASSPRGGFTEAFF.

The chain recombines TRBV12-3 or TRBV12-4 with TRBJ2-2, with 9 bases identical to TRBD2. The CDR3 runs to 16 residues. V trimming: 5 bases; J trimming: 7 bases; junction bases outside the gene matches: 11. The CDR3 sequence is CASSPAKSGGRGELFF. CDR3 bases: TGTGCCAGCAGTCCCGCGAAGAGCGGGGGGCGCGGGGAGCTGTTTTTT.

The chain recombines TRBV5-1 with TRBJ1-1; tentative D call: TRBD1 (6 bases). Germline values: CDR1 SGHRS, CDR2 YFSETQ. V was shortened by 3 bases and J by 4 bases, with 13 bases between the two germline ends. The CDR3 runs 14 residues. The CDR3 nucleotides are TGCGCCAGCAGCTCGTCACAGGGATTCACTGAAGCTTTCTTT. The encoded protein is CASSSSQGFTEAFF.

The V call is TRBV5-1, the J call TRBJ1-4; the D is unclear. CDR1 is SGHRS and CDR2 is YFSETQ in the germline V gene. This CDR3 region has 14 residues. Trimming took off 0 bases at V and 4 bases at J, with 7 bases between the two ends. CDR3 DNA: TGCGCCAGCAGCTTGGAGGCGTTTAATGAAAAACTGTTTTTT. Its protein product is CASSLEAFNEKLFF.

In this sample, this clonotype turned up a few times. The V and J genes are TRBV3-1 and TRBJ2-7; tentative D call: TRBD2 (6 bases). CDR3 length equals 14 residues. Looked up from germline, CDR1 is LGHDT and CDR2 is YNNKEL (reference sequence). V was clipped by 1 base and J by 4 bases, with 11 bases between them. CDR3 DNA: TGTGCCAGCAGCCAAGTAGGGCTAGCGTACGAGCAGTACTTC. As protein: CASSQVGLAYEQYF.

In this sample, this clonotype turned up a few times. J is TRBJ2-3 and V is TRBV20-1; 10 positions match TRBD2. Trimming removed 0 bases from V and 1 base from J; junction bases left unmatched: 7. The CDR3 runs to 17 residues. Looked up from germline, CDR1 is DFQATT and CDR2 is SNEGSKA (reference sequence). In nucleotides, the CDR3 is TGCAGTGCTAGAGATTCGGGCAGCGGGAGGGGCACAGATACGCAGTATTTT. Encoded protein: CSARDSGSGRGTDTQYF.

A few counts support this clonotype. The V gene is TRBV5-1, the J gene TRBJ2-3; D remains unclear. Germline V CDR1 and CDR2: SGHRS, YFSETQ. The CDR3 extends over 15 amino acids. V gave up 1 base and J gave up 4 bases, with 13 bases separating them. The CDR3 DNA reads TGCGCCAGCAGCTTGACGGGCAGAATGGCAGATACGCAGTATTTT. As protein: CASSLTGRMADTQYF.

The gene calls are TRBV7-3 and TRBJ2-6; D is possibly TRBD1 (5 bases). V was shortened by 4 bases and J by 8 bases, with 9 bases between the two germline ends. The CDR3 runs to 13 residues. CDR1 and CDR2 (germline): SGHTA, FQGTGA. The CDR3 bases are TGTGCCAGCAGCTCTGGACACTCCAACGTCCTGACTTTC. As protein: CASSSGHSNVLTF.

This clonotype was seen ten or more times. V is TRBV3-1 and J is TRBJ1-2, with D possibly being TRBD1 (5 bases). The CDR3 totals 13 residues. The V gene lost 3 bases and the J gene lost 5 bases, with 10 bases spanning the gap. Germline lookup yields CDR1 LGHDT and CDR2 YNNKEL (reference sequence). The CDR3 region has the DNA TGTGCCAGCAGCCATAGGGGACCTTATGGCTACACCTTC. This translates into CASSHRGPYGYTF.

The chain is built from TRBV7-8 and TRBJ1-5; tentative D call: TRBD1 (6 bases). Germline CDR1 is SGHVS and CDR2 is FQNEAQ. Trimming left V 6 bases short and J 2 bases short, with 17 bases between. This CDR3 comprises 16 residues. The CDR3 bases are TGTGCCAGCAGTCTTCAGGGCCCAGGGGGCAATCAGCCCCAGCATTTT. This gives the protein CASSLQGPGGNQPQHF.

This chain connects TRBV9 to TRBJ2-1; D perhaps matches TRBD1 (6 bases). V lost 3 bases and J 8 bases, leaving 12 bases between the germline ends. Germline V gives CDR1 SGDLS, CDR2 YYNGEE. This CDR3 region has 13 residues. CDR3 residues: CASSGRGHHEQFF. CDR3 nucleotide sequence: TGTGCCAGCAGCGGCAGGGGTCATCATGAGCAGTTCTTC.

This clonotype appeared a few times. The chain has TRBV3-1 and TRBJ2-5; D unresolved. CDR1 and CDR2 from the germline V gene are LGHDT and YNNKEL (reference sequence). Trimming left V 5 bases short and J 0 bases short, with 13 bases between. The CDR3 length is 15 residues. The DNA of the CDR3 is TGTGCCAGCAGCAGGACCGGGCAGTACCAAGAGACCCAGTACTTC. Residues: CASSRTGQYQETQYF.

The gene calls are TRBV12-3 or TRBV12-4 and TRBJ1-1; D remains unclear. V dropped 5 bases and J dropped 3 bases, with 10 bases sitting between them. The CDR3 spans 13 residues. The CDR3 DNA reads TGTGCCAGCAGTACCCGACGGGACACTGAAGCTTTCTTT. Protein: CASSTRRDTEAFF.

In the case of this clonotype: One base away lies a much larger clone, so this may be a sequencing read error. The V call is TRBV10-3, the J call TRBJ2-1; 7 bases fit TRBD1. The V gene's germline CDR1 is ENHRY and CDR2 SYGVKD. This CDR3 has 16 residues. The CDR3 reads CAISDVHTGDGNEQLF. The CDR3 DNA sequence: TGTGCCATCAGTGATGTCCACACAGGGGACGGCAATGAGCAGCTCTTC.

The rearrangement links TRBV12-3 or TRBV12-4 to TRBJ1-1; perhaps TRBD1 as D (6 bases). The ends were cut back, 6 bases at V and 5 bases at J, with 16 bases in the middle. The CDR3 runs to 14 residues. This CDR3 reads CASSTLGGSTEAFF. The CDR3 bases are TGTGCCAGCAGCACACTAGGGGGGTCGACTGAAGCTTTCTTT.

Here the CDR3 reads CASSPTGGVRNEQFF. CDR3 bases: TGTGCCAGCAGCCCCACAGGGGGTGTTAGGAATGAGCAGTTCTTC. This chain links TRBV5-6 with TRBJ2-1; TRBD1 aligns across 8 bases. Germline trimming cut 4 bases from V and 7 bases from J; bases unmatched to any gene: 10. Germline V gene data show CDR1 as SGHDT and CDR2 as YYEEEE. This CDR3 is 15 amino acids long.

The gene calls are TRBV10-3 and TRBJ2-3, with D possibly TRBD1 on 6 matching bases. Germline loops: CDR1 ENHRY, CDR2 SYGVKD. This CDR3 comprises 14 residues. V lost 4 bases and J lost 4, with 12 bases in between. This CDR3 is CAISAGTPPDTQYF. For the CDR3, the DNA is TGTGCCATCAGTGCAGGGACACCACCAGATACGCAGTATTTT.

This clonotype was detected many times. The rearrangement uses TRBV20-1 and TRBJ2-7; no reliable D call. Germline values: CDR1 DFQATT, CDR2 SNEGSKA (reference sequence). The V gene lost 3 bases and the J gene lost 2 bases, with 11 bases spanning the gap. CDR3 size: 13 residues. Written as DNA, the CDR3 is TGCAGTGCTAGGGCGGCAGTGACCTACGAGCAGTACTTC. Its protein product is CSARAAVTYEQYF.

This chain joins TRBV27 and TRBJ2-6, with no clear D. The CDR3 is 17 amino acids. Trimming took off 5 bases at V and 1 base at J, with 15 bases between the two ends. Germline V lookup: CDR1 MNHEY, CDR2 SMNVEV (reference sequence). In nucleotides, the CDR3 is TGTGCCAGCAGTCGAGTTAGGGAATGGTCTGGGGCCAACGTCCTGACTTTC. Its translation is CASSRVREWSGANVLTF. The full variable domain, with the rest looked up from reference TRBV27 and TRBJ2-6, is EAQVTQNPRYLITVTGKKLTVTCSQNMNHEYMSWYRQDPGLGLRQIYYSMNVEVTDKGDVPEGYKVSRKEKRNFPLILESPSPNQTSLYFCASSRVREWSGANVLTFGAGSRLTVL.

CDR3 in amino acids: CSATGQVSTNQPQHF. CDR3 nucleotide sequence: TGCAGTGCTACCGGACAGGTCAGCACAAATCAGCCCCAGCATTTT. The chain uses TRBV20-1 and TRBJ1-5, with TRBD1 matching over 7 bases. The germline gives CDR1 DFQATT, CDR2 SNEGSKA (reference sequence). The V segment lost 4 bases and the J segment 4 bases; nucleotides outside the gene matches: 10. The CDR3 is 15 amino acids.

This chain joins TRBV20-1 and TRBJ2-5; D might be TRBD1 or TRBD2, each matching 5 bases. The germline CDR1 and CDR2 sequences are DFQATT and SNEGSKA (reference sequence). The CDR3 has 12 amino acids. V was pared by 7 bases and J by 2 bases, with 11 bases between. The CDR3 is CSVGTYQETQYF. In DNA, the CDR3 is TGCAGTGTCGGGACGTATCAAGAGACCCAGTACTTC.

The CDR3 spells CSASVGALSLNEQFF. The CDR3, as DNA: TGCAGTGCTAGCGTGGGGGCCTTAAGTTTGAATGAGCAGTTCTTC. The rearrangement joins TRBV20-1 to TRBJ2-1; TRBD1 might be the D (6 bases). This CDR3 has 15 residues. Trimming cost V 3 bases and J 7 bases, with 19 bases left between them. The germline CDR1 and CDR2 sequences are DFQATT and SNEGSKA (reference sequence).

This clonotype was picked up a small number of times. The rearrangement uses TRBV6-5 and TRBJ1-2; 7 bases match TRBD1. V trimming: 0 bases; J trimming: 7 bases; junction bases outside the gene matches: 5. The CDR3 has 14 residues. Germline values: CDR1 MNHEY, CDR2 SVGAGI. The CDR3 DNA reads TGTGCCAGCAGTTACTCAGGGGGCGCGGGTGGCTACACCTTC. Translation: CASSYSGGAGGYTF.

This clonotype was picked up a small number of times. The V and J genes are TRBV9 and TRBJ2-7; TRBD2 agrees at 7 bases. The CDR3 is made up of 13 amino acids. Per germline, CDR1 SGDLS and CDR2 YYNGEE. Trimming cost V 3 bases and J 1 base; bases outside gene matches: 1. CDR3 DNA sequence: TGTGCCAGCAGCGGGCGGGGGTCCTACGAGCAGTACTTC. Its protein is CASSGRGSYEQYF.

This clonotype occurred a few times. This chain's CDR3 is CAIEGPTYEQYF. The CDR3 bases are TGTGCCATCGAGGGACCTACCTACGAGCAGTACTTC. The chain joins TRBV10-3 to TRBJ2-7; D is tentatively TRBD1 or TRBD2 (5 bases each). Trimming took 8 bases from V and 2 from J, leaving 10 bases between them. The CDR3 runs 12 residues. Germline V gene data show CDR1 as ENHRY and CDR2 as SYGVKD.